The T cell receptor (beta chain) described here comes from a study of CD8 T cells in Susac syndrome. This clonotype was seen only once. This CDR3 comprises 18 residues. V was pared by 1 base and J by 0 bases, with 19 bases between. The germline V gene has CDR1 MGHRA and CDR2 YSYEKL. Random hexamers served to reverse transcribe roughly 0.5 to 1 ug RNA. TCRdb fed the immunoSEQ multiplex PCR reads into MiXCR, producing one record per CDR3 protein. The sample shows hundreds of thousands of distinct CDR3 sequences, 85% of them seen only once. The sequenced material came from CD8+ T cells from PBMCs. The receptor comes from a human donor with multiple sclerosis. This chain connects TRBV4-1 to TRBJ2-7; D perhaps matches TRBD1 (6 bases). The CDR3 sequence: CASSQAGAGTFASYEQYF. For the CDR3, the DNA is TGCGCCAGCAGCCAAGCTGGGGCCGGGACATTTGCCTCCTACGAGCAGTACTTC.